This TCR beta chain was identified during a study of T cell clonality in common variable immunodeficiency. General study findings and limits: Repertoire-complication correlations in CVID were limited by patient heterogeneity. TCRbeta clonality was increased in CVID versus healthy controls.

This clone showed up many times. Its antigen is undetermined. The read halts 3 residues ahead of the CDR3 end, with the missing end drawn from the germline J gene. At the DNA level, this CDR3 is encoded by other sequences in the same sample as well. The repertoire was sequenced with immunoSEQ multiplex PCR; TCRdb's copy has only in-frame clones and lacks some. The sample was found to contain about 42,000 clones, and every one recurs. Each donor provided about 5 to 9 ml of heparinized whole blood. J gave up 3 bases and V 1 base, and 9 bases lay outside the gene matches. Germline V gene data show CDR1 as MDHEN and CDR2 as SYDVKM. The CDR3 length is 16 residues.

The sequence was collected from a person between 18 and 75 years old in good health. Sequenced: peripheral blood mononuclear cells. The chain uses TRBV28 and TRBJ2-7; 7 nucleotides agree with TRBD2. CDR3 bases read: TGTGCCAGCAGTTTATCTTTTGGGGTAGCGGGCTACGAG. This encodes CASSLSFGVAGYE. From start to end, the CDR3 is CASSLSFGVAGYEQYF.